The sequence of this T cell receptor beta chain was determined in a study of blood T cell repertoires in COVID-19. Germline V gene data show CDR1 as MNHEY and CDR2 as SVGAGI. V shed 6 bases, J shed 7 bases, and the junction held 8 bases outside the gene matches. The CDR3 is 13 residues long. Generated by immunoSEQ multiplex PCR, the TCRdb table keeps only in-frame clones and is missing some. The sample lists about 300,000 clones, 65% to 85% occurring once. The chain has TRBV6-5 and TRBJ1-2, with 7 bases lining up with TRBD1. The TCR was taken from a woman aged 50 to 60 with acute or convalescent COVID-19. The specimen was peripheral blood. The DNA for the CDR3 is TGTGCCAGCAGCCAGGACAGGCTACGTGGCTACACCTTC. Its translation is CASSQDRLRGYTF.